The sample holds many counts of the clone carrying this TCR beta chain. This sample is drawn from a study of early T cells in non-severe SARS-CoV-2 infection. The CDR3 has 14 amino acids. The germline CDR1 and CDR2 sequences are MNHEY and SMNVEV (reference sequence). The ends lost 4 bases at V and 7 bases at J; junction bases unmatched: 6. TCRdb fed the 5' RACE reads into MiXCR, producing one record per CDR3 protein. Altogether some 96,000 distinct CDR3 sequences are present, approximately 11% being singletons, with the ten largest covering approximately 4.5%. Sequences were derived from whole blood, sampled at baseline. The gene calls are TRBV27 and TRBJ2-1, with 8 bases lining up with TRBD2. This receptor was taken from an adult who was a healthcare worker with PCR-confirmed SARS-CoV-2 infection or an uninfected control (not recorded which). CDR3 DNA: TGTGCCAGCAGTTGGGGACTAGAAGGAAATGAGCAGTTCTTC. The encoded protein is CASSWGLEGNEQFF.